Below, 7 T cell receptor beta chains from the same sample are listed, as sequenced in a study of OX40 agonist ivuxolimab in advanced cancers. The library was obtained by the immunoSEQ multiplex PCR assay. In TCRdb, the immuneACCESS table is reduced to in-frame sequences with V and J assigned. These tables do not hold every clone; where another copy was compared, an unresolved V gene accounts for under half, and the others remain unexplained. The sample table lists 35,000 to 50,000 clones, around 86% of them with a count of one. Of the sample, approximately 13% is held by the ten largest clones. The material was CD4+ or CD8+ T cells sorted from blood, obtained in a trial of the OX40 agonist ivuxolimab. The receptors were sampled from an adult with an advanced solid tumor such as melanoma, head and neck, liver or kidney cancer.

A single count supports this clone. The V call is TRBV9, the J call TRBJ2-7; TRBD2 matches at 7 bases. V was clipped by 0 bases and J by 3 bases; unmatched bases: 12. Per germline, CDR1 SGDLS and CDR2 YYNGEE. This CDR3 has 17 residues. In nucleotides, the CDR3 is TGTGCCAGCAGCGTAGGGGCTGGGAGCGGGATCGACTACGAGCAGTACTTC. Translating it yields CASSVGAGSGIDYEQYF.

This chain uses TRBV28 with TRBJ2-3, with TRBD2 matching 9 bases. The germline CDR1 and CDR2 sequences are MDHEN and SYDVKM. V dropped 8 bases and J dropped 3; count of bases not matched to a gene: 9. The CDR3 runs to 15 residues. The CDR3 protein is CASSSLAGATDTQYF. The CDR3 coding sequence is TGTGCCAGCTCGTCACTAGCGGGCGCGACAGATACGCAGTATTTT. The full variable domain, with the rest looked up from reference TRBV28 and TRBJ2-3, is DVKVTQSSRYLVKRTGEKVFLECVQDMDHENMFWYRQDPGLGLRLIYFSYDVKMKEKGDIPEGYSVSREKKERFSLILESASTNQTSMYLCASSSLAGATDTQYFGPGTRLTVL.

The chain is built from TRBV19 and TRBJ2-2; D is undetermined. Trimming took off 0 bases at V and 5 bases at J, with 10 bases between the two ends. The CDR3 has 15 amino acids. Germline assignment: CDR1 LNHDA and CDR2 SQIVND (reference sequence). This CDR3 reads CASSIERTTTGELFF. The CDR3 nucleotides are TGTGCCAGTAGTATAGAACGGACGACAACCGGGGAGCTGTTTTTT.

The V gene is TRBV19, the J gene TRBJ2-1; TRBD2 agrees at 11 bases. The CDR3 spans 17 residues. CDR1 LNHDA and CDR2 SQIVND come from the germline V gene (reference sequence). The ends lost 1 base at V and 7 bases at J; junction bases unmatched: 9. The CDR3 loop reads CASSIVSSGGAWNEQFF. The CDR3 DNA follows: TGTGCCAGTAGTATAGTGAGTAGCGGGGGGGCCTGGAATGAGCAGTTCTTC.

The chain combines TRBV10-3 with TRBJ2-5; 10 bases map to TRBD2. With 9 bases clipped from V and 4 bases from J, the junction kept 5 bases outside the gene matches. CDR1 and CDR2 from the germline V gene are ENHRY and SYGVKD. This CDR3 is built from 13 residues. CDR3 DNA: TGTGCCATGAGCGGGGGGGGATCAGAGACCCAGTACTTC. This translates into CAMSGGGSETQYF.

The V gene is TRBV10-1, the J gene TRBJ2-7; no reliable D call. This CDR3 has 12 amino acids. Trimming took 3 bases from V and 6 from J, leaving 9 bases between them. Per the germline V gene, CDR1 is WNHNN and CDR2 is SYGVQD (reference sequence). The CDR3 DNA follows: TGCGCCAGCAGTGATAGGCCCCTCGAGCAGTACTTC. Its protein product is CASSDRPLEQYF.

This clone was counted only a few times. For the CDR3, the DNA is TGTGCCAGCAGCTTTAGGGGACAGGGTCGTTCACCCCTCCACTTT. Amino acid sequence: CASSFRGQGRSPLHF. This chain joins TRBV11-2 and TRBJ1-6, with 9 bases matching TRBD1. The CDR3 runs 15 residues. J lost 9 bases, V lost 3 bases, and 6 bases had no gene match. Per germline, CDR1 SGHAT and CDR2 FQNNGV.